This is a list of T cell receptor beta chains from one sample in a study of identical twins. Via MiXCR, TCRdb re-called the 5' RACE reads, giving one row per CDR3 protein. This sample has 420,000 or so distinct CDR3 sequences; less than 20% occur once, and the top ten carry 10% to 15%. The sequencing sample was made of naive T cells sorted from blood. The receptors stem from a man over 45 in good health. Each CDR3 is given with its conserved first and last residue. The order of the fields is V gene, clone size, J gene, D gene, CDR3 protein, CDR3 DNA. A D gene is named only where the DNA matches it firmly. Expanded clones are given a class, and other clones once, few, many or no size at all.

TRBV6-1	.	TRBJ1-1	.	CASSGNIGAFF	TGTGCCAGCAGTGGGAACATCGGAGCTTTCTTT
TRBV4-2	many	TRBJ1-5	.	CASSQETLVQPQHF	TGTGCCAGCAGCCAAGAGACGTTAGTACAGCCCCAGCATTTT
TRBV29-1	many	TRBJ1-1	.	CSVNGGLNTEAFF	TGCAGCGTGAACGGGGGGTTGAACACTGAAGCTTTCTTT
TRBV20-1	few	TRBJ2-3	TRBD1	CSARAFSGGRTDTQYF	TGCAGTGCCCGGGCCTTTTCAGGGGGCAGGACAGATACGCAGTATTTT
TRBV29-1	.	TRBJ2-1	TRBD1	CSTPGQALGNEQFF	TGCAGCACCCCGGGACAGGCCCTAGGCAATGAGCAGTTCTTC
TRBV20-1	many	TRBJ2-2	.	CSGYVGTGELFF	TGCAGTGGATATGTGGGCACCGGGGAGCTGTTTTTT
TRBV5-4	.	TRBJ2-7	TRBD1	CATGQGVFSSYEQYF	TGTGCCACAGGGCAGGGGGTTTTTTCTTCCTACGAGCAGTACTTC
TRBV4-1	few	TRBJ2-7	.	CASSQVPGRSSYEQYF	TGCGCCAGCAGCCAAGTGCCGGGACGCAGCTCCTACGAGCAGTACTTC
TRBV6-2/TRBV6-3	few	TRBJ1-2	TRBD1	CASSSPQGANNYGYTF	TGTGCCAGCAGTTCACCGCAGGGGGCCAATAACTATGGCTACACCTTC
TRBV10-3	.	TRBJ2-1	TRBD2	CATLSGSSYNEQFF	TGTGCCACCCTTAGCGGGAGCTCCTACAATGAGCAGTTCTTC
TRBV10-3	many	TRBJ2-7	.	CAISGNGYEQYF	TGTGCCATCAGTGGTAACGGATACGAGCAGTACTTC
TRBV7-2	many	TRBJ2-2	.	CASSPLGAINTGELFF	TGTGCCAGCAGCCCCCTTGGGGCCATAAACACCGGGGAGCTGTTTTTT
TRBV7-9	few	TRBJ2-5	TRBD1	CASSLAGQGTGETQYF	TGTGCCAGCAGCTTAGCCGGACAGGGTACGGGAGAGACCCAGTACTTC
TRBV5-1	.	TRBJ2-7	.	CASSPPDGTYEQYF	TGCGCCAGCAGCCCACCGGACGGTACCTACGAGCAGTACTTC
TRBV5-1	many	TRBJ2-7	TRBD2	CASSYSGPTYEQYF	TGCGCCAGCAGTTATAGCGGGCCCACCTACGAGCAGTACTTC
TRBV20-1	.	TRBJ1-5	.	CSAIAGGGQPQHF	TGCAGTGCTATTGCCGGAGGGGGTCAGCCCCAGCATTTT
TRBV12-5	few	TRBJ1-1	.	CASGLSAVQNTEAFF	TGTGCTAGTGGTTTGTCGGCAGTCCAGAACACTGAAGCTTTCTTT
TRBV7-8	.	TRBJ2-5	.	CASSLARVFGETQYF	TGTGCCAGCAGCTTAGCGCGGGTGTTTGGAGAGACCCAGTACTTC
TRBV6-5	many	TRBJ2-2	.	CASSFWVTGELFF	TGTGCCAGCAGTTTTTGGGTAACCGGGGAGCTGTTTTTT
TRBV6-5	many	TRBJ2-7	.	CASSYNYRVEQYF	TGTGCCAGCAGTTACAACTACAGGGTCGAGCAGTACTTC
TRBV5-1	few	TRBJ2-3	TRBD1	CASSIGQGGTDTQYF	TGCGCCAGCAGCATCGGACAGGGGGGCACAGATACGCAGTATTTT
TRBV4-3	.	TRBJ2-7	.	CASSQAVTGEQYF	TGCGCCAGCAGCCAAGCTGTGACGGGCGAGCAGTACTTC
TRBV27	few	TRBJ2-5	.	CASSPRWQETQYF	TGTGCCAGCAGTCCCCGTTGGCAAGAGACCCAGTACTTC
TRBV4-3	.	TRBJ1-2	.	CASSQESAGHIFGYTF	TGCGCCAGCAGCCAAGAGTCCGCGGGACATATTTTCGGCTACACCTTC
TRBV6-5	.	TRBJ2-1	TRBD2	CASSSLAASSYNEQFF	TGTGCCAGCAGTTCCCTAGCGGCAAGCTCCTACAATGAGCAGTTCTTC
TRBV5-1	many	TRBJ2-3	TRBD2	CASSLVAGEITDTQYF	TGCGCCAGCAGCTTGGTGGCGGGAGAGATCACAGATACGCAGTATTTT
TRBV6-2/TRBV6-3	few	TRBJ1-1	.	CASSPGGGNTEAFF	TGTGCCAGCAGCCCCGGCGGAGGCAACACTGAAGCTTTCTTT
TRBV20-1	.	TRBJ2-1	TRBD2	CSARDPRAGEDEQFF	TGCAGTGCTAGAGATCCGAGAGCGGGAGAGGATGAGCAGTTCTTC
TRBV10-3	many	TRBJ1-2	.	CAISDTGGNYGYTF	TGTGCCATCAGTGACACGGGCGGGAACTATGGCTACACCTTC
TRBV4-3	few	TRBJ1-4	.	CASSQGSNEKLFF	TGCGCCAGCAGCCAAGGCAGCAATGAAAAACTGTTTTTT
TRBV15	few	TRBJ2-3	.	CATSREGGRTDTQYF	TGTGCCACCAGCAGAGAGGGGGGGCGGACAGATACGCAGTATTTT
TRBV15	many	TRBJ2-6	TRBD1	CATVGTGGPGANVLTF	TGTGCCACCGTCGGGACAGGGGGACCTGGGGCCAACGTCCTGACTTTC
TRBV10-3	few	TRBJ1-5	TRBD1	CAISETRGNQPQHF	TGTGCCATCAGTGAGACCAGGGGGAATCAGCCCCAGCATTTT
TRBV20-1	.	TRBJ2-1	TRBD2	CSARDPVRGAHREQFF	TGCAGTGCTAGAGACCCGGTGCGGGGGGCTCATCGTGAGCAGTTCTTC
TRBV7-2	few	TRBJ2-1	TRBD2	CASSFAGTSGFNEQFF	TGTGCCAGCAGCTTCGCCGGGACTAGCGGTTTCAATGAGCAGTTCTTC
TRBV5-1	many	TRBJ2-4	.	CASSLIKAPKNIQYF	TGCGCCAGCAGCTTGATTAAGGCCCCAAAAAACATTCAGTACTTC